Listed below are T cell receptor beta chains from one sample, sequenced in a study of T cells after yellow fever vaccination. MiXCR, run by TCRdb on the 5' RACE reads, gives a single entry per CDR3 protein. Of around 13,000 distinct CDR3 sequences in the sample, 4.5% to 6% were seen once. The source was PBMCs, either bulk or a sorted T-cell subset (CD4+, CD8+, memory, or dextramer-sorted; not recorded which), collected 45 days after the yellow fever booster vaccination. The receptors originated from a man aged 25 to 40 who received the YFV17D yellow fever vaccine. Both conserved end residues are part of each CDR3. Each record gives: J gene, CDR3 length, clone size, V gene, D gene, CDR3 DNA, CDR3 protein. The D gene is left open where the match is weak. Sizes are listed as how often the clone was seen (once, few, many) or a class if it is expanded.

J gene: TRBJ2-1
CDR3 length: 14
clone size: many
V gene: TRBV20-1
D gene: .
CDR3 DNA: TGCAGTGCGGGAGCCGGGACTGCGAACAATGAGCAGTTCTTC
CDR3 protein: CSAGAGTANNEQFF

J gene: TRBJ2-1
CDR3 length: 15
clone size: many
V gene: TRBV10-3
D gene: .
CDR3 DNA: TGTGCCATCAGTGACAGTACAGGCTCCTACAATGAGCAGTTCTTC
CDR3 protein: CAISDSTGSYNEQFF

J gene: TRBJ2-5
CDR3 length: 17
clone size: many
V gene: TRBV5-1
D gene: TRBD2
CDR3 DNA: TGCGCCAGCAGCTCCGGACTAGCGGGAGTAGAGCAAGAGACCCAGTACTTC
CDR3 protein: CASSSGLAGVEQETQYF

J gene: TRBJ2-5
CDR3 length: 14
clone size: many
V gene: TRBV20-1
D gene: TRBD1
CDR3 DNA: TGCAGTGCTACCCTGGACAGGCTATTGGCGACCCAGTACTTC
CDR3 protein: CSATLDRLLATQYF

J gene: TRBJ1-2
CDR3 length: 15
clone size: many
V gene: TRBV6-5
D gene: .
CDR3 DNA: TGTGCCAGCAGTTCTGACTGGACAGAAGACTATGGCTACACCTTC
CDR3 protein: CASSSDWTEDYGYTF

J gene: TRBJ2-5
CDR3 length: 12
clone size: many
V gene: TRBV18
D gene: .
CDR3 DNA: TGTGCCAGCTCACCGGCCCCTGAGACCCAGTACTTC
CDR3 protein: CASSPAPETQYF

J gene: TRBJ2-7
CDR3 length: 13
clone size: many
V gene: TRBV12-3/TRBV12-4
D gene: .
CDR3 DNA: TGTGCCAGCAGTTTAGCAGGGAGCACCGAGCAGTACTTC
CDR3 protein: CASSLAGSTEQYF

J gene: TRBJ2-4
CDR3 length: 13
clone size: many
V gene: TRBV10-1
D gene: .
CDR3 DNA: TGCGCCAGCAGTGGAGAGGCGGGGAGCATTCAGTACTTC
CDR3 protein: CASSGEAGSIQYF

J gene: TRBJ2-5
CDR3 length: 14
clone size: many
V gene: TRBV6-2/TRBV6-3
D gene: .
CDR3 DNA: TGTGCCAGCAGTCGGACAGCCATGCAAGAGACCCAGTACTTC
CDR3 protein: CASSRTAMQETQYF

J gene: TRBJ2-5
CDR3 length: 14
clone size: many
V gene: TRBV13
D gene: TRBD1
CDR3 DNA: TGTGCCAGCAGCTCCCGACAGGGGCCTGGGACCCAGTACTTC
CDR3 protein: CASSSRQGPGTQYF

J gene: TRBJ2-2
CDR3 length: 18
clone size: medium-sized
V gene: TRBV2
D gene: .
CDR3 DNA: TGTGCCAGCAGTGAGAGGGGGGCCCGTAACTACGGCACCGGGGAGCTGTTTTTT
CDR3 protein: CASSERGARNYGTGELFF

J gene: TRBJ2-5
CDR3 length: 15
clone size: many
V gene: TRBV18
D gene: .
CDR3 DNA: TGTGCCAGCTCACCACCCTCCCACGGGCAAGAGACCCAGTACTTC
CDR3 protein: CASSPPSHGQETQYF

J gene: TRBJ2-7
CDR3 length: 13
clone size: many
V gene: TRBV5-4
D gene: TRBD2
CDR3 DNA: TGTGCCAGCAGCTTAGCGGGAGTTTACGAGCAGTACTTC
CDR3 protein: CASSLAGVYEQYF

J gene: TRBJ2-7
CDR3 length: 15
clone size: many
V gene: TRBV4-3
D gene: .
CDR3 DNA: TGCGCCAGCAGCCAAGAGTCTTCTGGCTCCTACGAGCAGTACTTC
CDR3 protein: CASSQESSGSYEQYF

J gene: TRBJ1-4
CDR3 length: 16
clone size: few
V gene: TRBV7-7
D gene: .
CDR3 DNA: TGTGCCAGCAGCTGTCGACAGGTTGCAACTAATGAAAAACTGTTTTTT
CDR3 protein: CASSCRQVATNEKLFF

J gene: TRBJ2-1
CDR3 length: 13
clone size: many
V gene: TRBV12-3/TRBV12-4
D gene: TRBD2
CDR3 DNA: TGTGCCAGCAGCTATTTAGCGGGAGGCAAGCAGTTCTTC
CDR3 protein: CASSYLAGGKQFF

J gene: TRBJ2-7
CDR3 length: 14
clone size: many
V gene: TRBV15
D gene: .
CDR3 DNA: TGTGCCACCAGCTTCGGGACGGGATCTGACGAGCAGTACTTC
CDR3 protein: CATSFGTGSDEQYF

J gene: TRBJ2-7
CDR3 length: 15
clone size: many
V gene: TRBV12-3/TRBV12-4
D gene: TRBD2
CDR3 DNA: TGTGCCAGCAGTTTGTGGGGGAGGGAGACCTACGAGCAGTACTTC
CDR3 protein: CASSLWGRETYEQYF

J gene: TRBJ1-1
CDR3 length: 14
clone size: many
V gene: TRBV4-2
D gene: .
CDR3 DNA: TGTGCCAGCAGCCAAGGACAAATGAACACTGAAGCTTTCTTT
CDR3 protein: CASSQGQMNTEAFF

J gene: TRBJ2-7
CDR3 length: 15
clone size: many
V gene: TRBV5-1
D gene: .
CDR3 DNA: TGCGCCAGCAGCTCCGCGGAAGGCCTCAGCTACGAGCAGTACTTC
CDR3 protein: CASSSAEGLSYEQYF

J gene: TRBJ2-3
CDR3 length: 11
clone size: many
V gene: TRBV27
D gene: TRBD1
CDR3 DNA: TGTGCCAGCAGTTTGGCAGGGGGCCTGTATTTT
CDR3 protein: CASSLAGGLYF

J gene: TRBJ1-5
CDR3 length: 15
clone size: many
V gene: TRBV7-8
D gene: .
CDR3 DNA: TGTGCCAGCAGCTTACGGCCCGTCGTCAATCAGCCCCAGCATTTT
CDR3 protein: CASSLRPVVNQPQHF

J gene: TRBJ2-1
CDR3 length: 14
clone size: many
V gene: TRBV7-9
D gene: .
CDR3 DNA: TGTGCCAGCAGCTTCCTCCCTACAGGGAATGAGCAGTTCTTC
CDR3 protein: CASSFLPTGNEQFF

J gene: TRBJ2-7
CDR3 length: 14
clone size: many
V gene: TRBV18
D gene: TRBD1
CDR3 DNA: TGTGCCAGCTCCGCCGGGACAGAGCCCTACGAGCAGTACTTC
CDR3 protein: CASSAGTEPYEQYF

J gene: TRBJ2-3
CDR3 length: 18
clone size: many
V gene: TRBV20-1
D gene: TRBD2
CDR3 DNA: TGCAGTGCCCGGACTAGCGGGAGGGTCGGAGGTACCACAGATACGCAGTATTTT
CDR3 protein: CSARTSGRVGGTTDTQYF

J gene: TRBJ2-2
CDR3 length: 14
clone size: many
V gene: TRBV5-4
D gene: .
CDR3 DNA: TGTGCCAGCAGCTTGGAGTCAAACACCGGGGAGCTGTTTTTT
CDR3 protein: CASSLESNTGELFF

J gene: TRBJ2-1
CDR3 length: 16
clone size: many
V gene: TRBV6-5
D gene: .
CDR3 DNA: TGTGCCAGCAGTTACTCCAGCCCGGGGACACACAATGAGCAGTTCTTC
CDR3 protein: CASSYSSPGTHNEQFF

J gene: TRBJ1-1
CDR3 length: 15
clone size: many
V gene: TRBV5-1
D gene: .
CDR3 DNA: TGCGCCAGCCAGCGGACGGTAGCGGCGAACACTGAAGCTTTCTTT
CDR3 protein: CASQRTVAANTEAFF

J gene: TRBJ1-3
CDR3 length: 14
clone size: many
V gene: TRBV11-2
D gene: .
CDR3 DNA: TGTGCCAGCAGCTCCGCGGCAGGTGGAAACACCATATATTTT
CDR3 protein: CASSSAAGGNTIYF

J gene: TRBJ2-1
CDR3 length: 13
clone size: many
V gene: TRBV6-1
D gene: .
CDR3 DNA: TGTGCCAGCACCGTCCAGGGGGGCAATGAGCAGTTCTTC
CDR3 protein: CASTVQGGNEQFF

J gene: TRBJ1-1
CDR3 length: 14
clone size: many
V gene: TRBV24-1
D gene: .
CDR3 DNA: TGTGCCACCAGTGGGAGAGGGATCGGCACTGAAGCTTTCTTT
CDR3 protein: CATSGRGIGTEAFF

J gene: TRBJ2-7
CDR3 length: 15
clone size: many
V gene: TRBV20-1
D gene: TRBD1
CDR3 DNA: TGCAGTGCTAGAGGGAGTCCCGGGACAGGGAACGAGCAGTACTTC
CDR3 protein: CSARGSPGTGNEQYF

J gene: TRBJ2-1
CDR3 length: 13
clone size: many
V gene: TRBV12-3/TRBV12-4
D gene: .
CDR3 DNA: TGTGCCAGCAGTTTCCAGGGGCGGGATGAGCAGTTCTTC
CDR3 protein: CASSFQGRDEQFF

J gene: TRBJ2-3
CDR3 length: 13
clone size: many
V gene: TRBV20-1
D gene: .
CDR3 DNA: TGCAGTGCGGAAGATCTCCTCACAGATACGCAGTATTTT
CDR3 protein: CSAEDLLTDTQYF

J gene: TRBJ1-1
CDR3 length: 14
clone size: many
V gene: TRBV5-1
D gene: .
CDR3 DNA: TGCGCCAGCAGCCCGACACAGATGAACACTGAAGCTTTCTTT
CDR3 protein: CASSPTQMNTEAFF

J gene: TRBJ2-5
CDR3 length: 17
clone size: many
V gene: TRBV3-1
D gene: .
CDR3 DNA: TGTGCCAGCAGCCGCCCAAACGGGCGGGATGACCAAGAGACCCAGTACTTC
CDR3 protein: CASSRPNGRDDQETQYF

J gene: TRBJ2-1
CDR3 length: 14
clone size: many
V gene: TRBV27
D gene: .
CDR3 DNA: TGTGCCAGCAGTTTAAGTGGAGTTTACAATGAGCAGTTCTTC
CDR3 protein: CASSLSGVYNEQFF

J gene: TRBJ2-2
CDR3 length: 18
clone size: many
V gene: TRBV5-1
D gene: TRBD1
CDR3 DNA: TGCGCCAGCAGCTTGATGAGAAGGGGGCCAGGGAACACCGGGGAGCTGTTTTTT
CDR3 protein: CASSLMRRGPGNTGELFF

J gene: TRBJ2-1
CDR3 length: 15
clone size: many
V gene: TRBV7-2
D gene: .
CDR3 DNA: TGTGCCAGCAGCTTAGGGGGACTCGGATACAATCAGCAGTTCTTC
CDR3 protein: CASSLGGLGYNQQFF

J gene: TRBJ1-6
CDR3 length: 13
clone size: many
V gene: TRBV7-2
D gene: .
CDR3 DNA: TGTGCCAGCAGCTTACAGGGGAATTCACCCCTCCACTTT
CDR3 protein: CASSLQGNSPLHF

J gene: TRBJ2-3
CDR3 length: 16
clone size: many
V gene: TRBV20-1
D gene: TRBD2
CDR3 DNA: TGCAGTGCTAGAGATCTGGCGGGAGGGTGGACAGATACGCAGTATTTT
CDR3 protein: CSARDLAGGWTDTQYF

J gene: TRBJ2-7
CDR3 length: 14
clone size: many
V gene: TRBV20-1
D gene: TRBD2
CDR3 DNA: TGCAGTGCTAGCCGACTAGCGGGCGGGGCCGAGCAGTACTTC
CDR3 protein: CSASRLAGGAEQYF

J gene: TRBJ2-2
CDR3 length: 14
clone size: many
V gene: TRBV15
D gene: TRBD2
CDR3 DNA: TGTGCCACCAGCCTGGGGACTAGCACCGAGGAGCTGTTTTTT
CDR3 protein: CATSLGTSTEELFF

J gene: TRBJ2-3
CDR3 length: 18
clone size: many
V gene: TRBV5-1
D gene: .
CDR3 DNA: TGCGCCAGCAGCTTGGCAGGAAGGCGAACAGCGAGCACAGATACGCAGTATTTT
CDR3 protein: CASSLAGRRTASTDTQYF

J gene: TRBJ2-5
CDR3 length: 16
clone size: many
V gene: TRBV3-1
D gene: .
CDR3 DNA: TGTGCCAGCAGCCCCGGGCGATCAGAGGGGCAAGAGACCCAGTACTTC
CDR3 protein: CASSPGRSEGQETQYF

J gene: TRBJ2-1
CDR3 length: 16
clone size: many
V gene: TRBV11-2
D gene: TRBD2
CDR3 DNA: TGTGCCAGCAGCCGCAGCGGGAGTCAAAACTACAATGAGCAGTTCTTC
CDR3 protein: CASSRSGSQNYNEQFF